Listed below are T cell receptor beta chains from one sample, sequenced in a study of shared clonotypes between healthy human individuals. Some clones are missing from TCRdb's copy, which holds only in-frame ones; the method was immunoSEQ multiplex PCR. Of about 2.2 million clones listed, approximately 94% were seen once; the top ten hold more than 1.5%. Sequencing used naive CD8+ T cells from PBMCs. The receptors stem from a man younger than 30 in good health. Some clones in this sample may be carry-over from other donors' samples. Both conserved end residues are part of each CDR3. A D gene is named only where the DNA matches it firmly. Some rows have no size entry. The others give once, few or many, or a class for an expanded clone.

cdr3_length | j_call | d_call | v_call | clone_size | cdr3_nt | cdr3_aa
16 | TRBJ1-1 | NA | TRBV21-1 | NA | TGTGCCAGCAGCCGCCCCTACCTAAGCAGGAACACTGAAGCTTTCTTT | CASSRPYLSRNTEAFF
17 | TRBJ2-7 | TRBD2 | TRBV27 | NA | TGTGCCAGCAGTCAGGTGTGGGTAGCGGGGCTCTCCTACGAGCAGTACTTC | CASSQVWVAGLSYEQYF
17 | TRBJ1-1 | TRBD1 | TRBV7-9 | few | TGTGCCAGCAGCTTATTGTTAGGGGGACAGGCCTCTGATCTGGCTTTCTTT | CASSLLLGGQASDLAFF
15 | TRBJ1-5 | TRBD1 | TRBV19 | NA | TGTGCCAGTAGAACTCCCACAGGGGGCAATCAGCCCCAGCATTTT | CASRTPTGGNQPQHF
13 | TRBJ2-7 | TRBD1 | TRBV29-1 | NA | TGCAGCGTTTTGGGACAGGGTCCCTACGAGCAGTACTTC | CSVLGQGPYEQYF
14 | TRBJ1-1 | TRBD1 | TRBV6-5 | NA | TGTGCCAGCAGTTACGGGACAGGGGCCCCTGAAGCTTTCTTT | CASSYGTGAPEAFF
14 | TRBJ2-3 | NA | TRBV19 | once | TGTGCCAGTTCCCTCAGGGCACCCACAGATACGCAGTATTTT | CASSLRAPTDTQYF
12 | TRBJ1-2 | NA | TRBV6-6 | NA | TGTGCCAGCAGTTACGACAGATATGGCTACACCTTC | CASSYDRYGYTF
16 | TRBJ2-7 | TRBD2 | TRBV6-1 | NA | TGTGCCAGCAGTGGTTTAGTTCTAGCGGGAGGCTACGAGCAGTACTTC | CASSGLVLAGGYEQYF
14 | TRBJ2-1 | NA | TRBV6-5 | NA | TGTGCCAGCAGTTACTCTGGATGGGAGGATGAGCAGTTCTTC | CASSYSGWEDEQFF
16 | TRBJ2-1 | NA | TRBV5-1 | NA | TGCGCCAGCAGCCCCCCAGGTCTGGACTCCTACAATGAGCAGTTCTTC | CASSPPGLDSYNEQFF
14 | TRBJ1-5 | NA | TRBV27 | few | TGTGCCAGCAGTTTGGGCGGGAGGGGACAGCCCCAGCATTTT | CASSLGGRGQPQHF
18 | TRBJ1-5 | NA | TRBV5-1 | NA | TGCGCCAGCAGCTCCCCACTACTGAGACAGCTAGAAAATCAGCCCCAGCATTTT | CASSSPLLRQLENQPQHF
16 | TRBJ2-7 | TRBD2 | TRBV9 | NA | TGTGCCAGCAGCGTAGGGGTAGCGGGAGGATGGTACGAGCAGTACTTC | CASSVGVAGGWYEQYF
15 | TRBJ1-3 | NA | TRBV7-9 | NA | TGTGCCAGCAGCTTAGACGTGCCAGTGGGAAACACCATATATTTT | CASSLDVPVGNTIYF
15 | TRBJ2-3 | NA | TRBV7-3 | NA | TGTGCCAGCAGCTTGATAGGGGGAAGCACAGATACGCAGTATTTT | CASSLIGGSTDTQYF
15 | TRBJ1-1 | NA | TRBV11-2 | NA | TGTGCCAGCAGCCAAGTTGTAACTATGAACACTGAAGCTTTCTTT | CASSQVVTMNTEAFF
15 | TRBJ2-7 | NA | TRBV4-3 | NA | TGCGCCAGCAGCCAAGATACGGGGGCTTCCTACGAGCAGTACTTC | CASSQDTGASYEQYF
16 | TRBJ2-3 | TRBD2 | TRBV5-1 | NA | TGCGCCAGCAGCTCGACGGGACTAGCGGCTCAAGATACGCAGTATTTT | CASSSTGLAAQDTQYF
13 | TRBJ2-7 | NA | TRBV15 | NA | TGTGCCACCAGCAGAGACCTCGCGGACGAGCAGTACTTC | CATSRDLADEQYF
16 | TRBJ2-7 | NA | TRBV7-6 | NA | TGTGCCAGCAGCTTAGGGCCGGGGGCTAGCTCCTACGAGCAGTACTTC | CASSLGPGASSYEQYF
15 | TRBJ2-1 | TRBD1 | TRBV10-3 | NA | TGTGCCATCAGTTACCGGGACAGGCCCTACAATGAGCAGTTCTTC | CAISYRDRPYNEQFF
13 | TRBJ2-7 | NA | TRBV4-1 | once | TGCGCCAGCAGGGGGACCGGGCATGGAGAGCAGTACTTC | CASRGTGHGEQYF
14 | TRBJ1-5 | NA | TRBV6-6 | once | TGTGCCAGCAGTTACTCAGAGGGGATTCAGCCCCAGCATTTT | CASSYSEGIQPQHF
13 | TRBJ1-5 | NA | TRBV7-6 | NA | TGTGCCAGCAGCTTAGATCCCAATCAGCCCCAGCATTTT | CASSLDPNQPQHF
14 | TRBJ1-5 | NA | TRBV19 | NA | TGTGCCGGGGGCCTAAGGGGAAGCAATCAGCCCCAGCATTTT | CAGGLRGSNQPQHF
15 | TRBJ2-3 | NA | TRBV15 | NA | TGTGCCACCAGCAGTCTGGGGGGCCTAACAGATACGCAGTATTTT | CATSSLGGLTDTQYF
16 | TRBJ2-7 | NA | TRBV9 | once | TGTGCCAGCAGCGTGGGGCGGGCCCGAACGGCCTACGAGCAGTACTTC | CASSVGRARTAYEQYF
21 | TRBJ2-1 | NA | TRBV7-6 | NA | TGTGCCAGCAGCTTAGGCCAATCCTGGGGGATAGAGGGGAGGTCCTACAATGAGCAGTTCTTC | CASSLGQSWGIEGRSYNEQFF
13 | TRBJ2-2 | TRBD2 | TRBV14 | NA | TGTGCCAGCAGCCAACTAGCGGGCGGGGAGCTGTTTTTT | CASSQLAGGELFF
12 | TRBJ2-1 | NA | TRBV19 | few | TGTGCCTCGGCGGAGGGGTACAATGAGCAGTTCTTC | CASAEGYNEQFF
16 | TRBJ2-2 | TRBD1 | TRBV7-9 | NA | TGTGCCAGCATCTGGGGGGACAGGGAAAACACCGGGGAGCTGTTTTTT | CASIWGDRENTGELFF
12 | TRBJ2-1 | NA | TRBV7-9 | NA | TGTGCCAGCAGCGCCGCGGGCAATGAGCAGTTCTTC | CASSAAGNEQFF
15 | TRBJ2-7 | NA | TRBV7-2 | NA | TGTGCCAGCAGTTCTCCTAGACAGGACATCTACGAGCAGTACTTC | CASSSPRQDIYEQYF
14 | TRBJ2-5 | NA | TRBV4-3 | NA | TGCGCCAGCACCACCCACCAGCGCCCATCGTCCCAGTACTTC | CASTTHQRPSSQYF
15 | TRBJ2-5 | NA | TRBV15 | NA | TGTGCCACCAGCAGAAACCGCCTAGACCAAGAGACCCAGTACTTC | CATSRNRLDQETQYF
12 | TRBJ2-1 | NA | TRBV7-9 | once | TGTGCCAGCAGCTTAGGTAACGGAGAACTGTTCTTC | CASSLGNGELFF
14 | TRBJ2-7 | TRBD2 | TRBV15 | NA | TGTGCCACCAGCAGTAAAGCGGGAGGCTACGAGCAGTACTTC | CATSSKAGGYEQYF
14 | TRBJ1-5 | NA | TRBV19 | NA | TGTGCCAGTAGATGGAGAGGGGGGAATCAGCCCCAGCATTTT | CASRWRGGNQPQHF
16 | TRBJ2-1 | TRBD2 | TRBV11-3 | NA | TGTGCCAGCAGCTTAGAAGGCGGGAGTACCTACAATGAGCAGTTCTTC | CASSLEGGSTYNEQFF
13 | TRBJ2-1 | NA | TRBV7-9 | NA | TGTGCCAGCAGCACCACGACTCTTTATGAGCAGTTCTTC | CASSTTTLYEQFF
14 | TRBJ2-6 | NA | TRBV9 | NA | TGTGCCAGCAGCGCAGGGACTGGGGCCAACGTCCTGACTTTC | CASSAGTGANVLTF
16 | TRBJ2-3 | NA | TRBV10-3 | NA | TGTGCCATCAGTGAGTATGGCGGGACTAGCACAGATACGCAGTATTTT | CAISEYGGTSTDTQYF
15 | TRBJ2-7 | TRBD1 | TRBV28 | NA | TGTGCCAGCAGTTTAGGCCGGACAGGGGTTTCCGAGCAGTACTTC | CASSLGRTGVSEQYF
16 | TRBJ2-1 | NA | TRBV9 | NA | TGTGCCAGCAGCGTAGGAGACCCTAGTATCTTCCATGAGCAGTTCTTC | CASSVGDPSIFHEQFF
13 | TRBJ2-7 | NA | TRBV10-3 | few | TGTGCCATCAGTGAGTCGAGAGGGGTCGAGCAGTACTTC | CAISESRGVEQYF
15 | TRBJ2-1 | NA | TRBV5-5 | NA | TGTGCCAGCAGCTTGGAACAGGGAGTCTTGGATGAGCAGTTCTTC | CASSLEQGVLDEQFF